What follows are 10 T cell receptor beta chains derived from one specimen sequenced in a study of immune cell composition in non-small cell lung cancer. Profiling relied on immunoSEQ multiplex PCR, and the TCRdb table lists in-frame clones only, not all of them. This sample has approximately 4,800 clones; 60% to 85% occur once, and the top ten carry about 10%. Input material: lung tumor tissue. All receptors derive from a human donor with non-small cell lung cancer.

This clone was seen a few times. CDR3 sequence reads: CASSLAKGGTAYEQYF. Written as DNA, the CDR3 is TGTGCCAGCAGCTTAGCAAAGGGCGGGACGGCCTACGAGCAGTACTTC. The rearrangement joins TRBV7-9 to TRBJ2-7; D is possibly TRBD2 (6 bases). Germline V gene sequence: CDR1 SEHNR, CDR2 FQNEAQ (reference sequence). V gave up 0 bases and J gave up 2 bases, with 14 bases separating them. The CDR3 covers 16 residues.

The chain combines TRBV14 with TRBJ2-4; maybe TRBD2 (6 bases). Germline lookup yields CDR1 SGHDN and CDR2 FVKESK. Trimming took off 4 bases at V and 12 bases at J, with 19 bases between the two ends. The CDR3 covers 14 residues. CDR3 residues: CASSPPGAGRGQYF. CDR3 DNA: TGTGCCAGCAGCCCCCCGGGCGCCGGGCGGGGTCAGTACTTC.

This clone was seen a handful of times. Written as DNA, the CDR3 is TGTGCCAGCAGACTAGCGGGAACTGGGGAGCTGTTTTTT. The encoded protein is CASRLAGTGELFF. V gene TRBV2 combines with J gene TRBJ2-2; the match to TRBD2 covers 10 bases. This CDR3 has 13 amino acids. V dropped 6 bases and J dropped 8; count of bases not matched to a gene: 3. Germline-derived CDR1 and CDR2 are SNHLY and FYNNEI.

J is TRBJ1-1 and V is TRBV5-1, with 9 bases fitting TRBD1. Germline CDR1 and CDR2: SGHRS and YFSETQ. The CDR3 has 13 amino acids. Unmatched junction bases numbered 1, after V lost 2 bases and J lost 5 bases. In nucleotides, the CDR3 is TGCGCCAGCAGCTTACAGGGGGCGACTGAAGCTTTCTTT. Translated: CASSLQGATEAFF.

This rearrangement joins TRBV19 to TRBJ2-7, with D possibly matching TRBD2 (5 bases). V lost 3 bases, J lost 6 bases, and 12 bases lay in between. Germline assignment: CDR1 LNHDA and CDR2 SQIVND (reference sequence). The CDR3 is 13 residues long. The CDR3 sequence is CASSISLGSEQYF. In DNA form, the CDR3 reads TGTGCCAGTAGTATTTCGCTTGGGAGCGAGCAGTACTTC.

The chain employs TRBV5-6 and TRBJ2-5, with a tentative D call TRBD2 (5 bases). Germline CDR1 is SGHDT and CDR2 is YYEEEE. The CDR3 covers 13 residues. V was shortened by 4 bases and J by 3 bases, with 10 bases between the two germline ends. CDR3 sequence reads: CASSRGAEETQYF. CDR3 sequence (DNA): TGTGCCAGCAGCCGGGGAGCCGAAGAGACCCAGTACTTC.

This clone was seen only a few times. The V gene is TRBV5-1, the J gene TRBJ1-2, with D unclear. Trimming pared 0 bases from V and 3 bases from J, leaving 6 bases between. The CDR3 is made up of 13 amino acids. Germline V CDR1 and CDR2: SGHRS, YFSETQ. The DNA of the CDR3 is TGCGCCAGCAGCTTGGACGGTTACTATGGCTACACCTTC. Its translation: CASSLDGYYGYTF. The full variable domain, with the rest looked up from reference TRBV5-1 and TRBJ1-2, is KAGVTQTPRYLIKTRGQQVTLSCSPISGHRSVSWYQQTPGQGLQFLFEYFSETQRNKGNFPGRFSGRQFSNSRSEMNVSTLELGDSALYLCASSLDGYYGYTFGSGTRLTVV.

This clone was observed a few times. The chain combines TRBV2 with TRBJ1-2, with TRBD1 identical over 8 bases. This CDR3 has 15 amino acids. After removal of 7 bases from V and 8 bases from J, the junction contained 15 bases not matched to a gene. Germline CDR1 and CDR2: SNHLY and FYNNEI. The DNA of the CDR3 is TGTGCCAGCACGGAGCAGGGGGCCAATTTACAGGGCTACACCTTC. This gives the protein CASTEQGANLQGYTF.

This clone was found a few times. The chain is built from TRBV2 and TRBJ2-2; TRBD2 is a possible D gene (7 bases). Trimming cost V 7 bases and J 6 bases, with 15 bases left between them. Germline V gene data show CDR1 as SNHLY and CDR2 as FYNNEI. The CDR3 has 14 residues. The CDR3 DNA reads as TGTGCCAGCACCCTGGGAGGGGGGGCCGGGGAGCTGTTTTTT. Translated: CASTLGGGAGELFF.

The V call is TRBV19, the J call TRBJ1-3, with D maybe TRBD1 (5 bases). This CDR3 region has 17 residues. Deletions cut 6 bases from V and 0 bases from J, with 18 bases between. The germline V gene has CDR1 LNHDA and CDR2 SQIVND (reference sequence). The CDR3, as DNA: TGTGCCAGTAGAGAGTGGACACCGAAGCCCTCTGGAAACACCATATATTTT. It translates to CASREWTPKPSGNTIYF.